Here is one T cell receptor beta chain with its context. The data originate from a study of blood T cell repertoires in COVID-19. As for the study in general: Some COVID-19 samples were acute and others convalescent; all came from the United States, Italy and Spain. T cells, B-cell-depleted T cells, or PBMCs supplied cDNA or gDNA.

Per the germline V gene, CDR1 is MNHEY and CDR2 is SVGAGI. Trimming at V came to 8 bases and at J to 7 bases, leaving 10 bases not matched to a gene. This CDR3 spans 13 amino acids. In the original processing: Researchers report that nucleated cell counts were estimated from reference gene primer amplification. Sequencing used immunoSEQ multiplex PCR; TCRdb keeps in-frame clones, though not all of them. The V and J calls and clone size were taken over from that table, and D and trimming were inferred from the DNA. The table records over 600,000 clones, around 90% of them present only once. Sequenced: peripheral blood. This clonotype was obtained from a woman between 18 and 29 years old with acute or convalescent COVID-19. This chain links TRBV6-5 with TRBJ1-1; 7 bases agree with TRBD1. CDR3 residues: CASHRDSKGEAFF. DNA for the CDR3: TGTGCCAGCCACCGGGACAGTAAAGGTGAAGCTTTCTTT.